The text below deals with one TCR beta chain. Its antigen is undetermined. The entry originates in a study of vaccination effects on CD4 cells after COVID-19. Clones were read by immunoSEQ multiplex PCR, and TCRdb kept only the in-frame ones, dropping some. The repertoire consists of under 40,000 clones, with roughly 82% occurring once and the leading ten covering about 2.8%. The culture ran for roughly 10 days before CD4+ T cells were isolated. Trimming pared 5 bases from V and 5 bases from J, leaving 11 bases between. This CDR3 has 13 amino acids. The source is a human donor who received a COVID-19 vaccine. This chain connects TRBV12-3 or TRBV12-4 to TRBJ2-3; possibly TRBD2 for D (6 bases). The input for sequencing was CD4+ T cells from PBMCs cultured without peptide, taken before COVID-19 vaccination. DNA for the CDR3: TGTGCCAGCAGTGTACTAGCAATAGATACGCAGTATTTT. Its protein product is CASSVLAIDTQYF.